This is a list of T cell receptor beta chains from one sample in a study of T cell responses to AZD1222 COVID-19 vaccine. Using immunoSEQ multiplex PCR, the repertoire was profiled, and TCRdb retains in-frame clones only, with some absent. The sample has around 140,000 clones; approximately 90% are singletons. The sequenced sample was peripheral blood, obtained 28 days after the second AZD1222 dose. Source of these receptors: an adult who received the AZD1222 COVID-19 vaccine. CDR3s include the opening cysteine and the closing phenylalanine or tryptophan. Each record gives: CDR3 DNA, CDR3 protein, V gene, D gene, J gene, clone size. A D gene is named only where the DNA matches it firmly. The size of a clone is reported for some rows only, either as once, few or many, or as a class for expanded clones.

DNA: TGTGCCAGCAGTTTTTGGATGGCGGTAGATTCACCCCTCCACTTT; CDR3: CASSFWMAVDSPLHF; V: TRBV27; D: NA; J: TRBJ1-6; size: NA
DNA: TGCAGTGCCAGTACGACAGGGGGTCCCTACGAGCAGTACTTC; CDR3: CSASTTGGPYEQYF; V: TRBV20-1; D: TRBD1; J: TRBJ2-7; size: once
DNA: TGTGCCAGCAGTTCCACGACCCTCTATGGCTACACCTTC; CDR3: CASSSTTLYGYTF; V: TRBV28; D: NA; J: TRBJ1-2; size: NA
DNA: TGTGCTAGTGGTTGGTGGGGGGACGGCACCCAGCCCCAGCATTTT; CDR3: CASGWWGDGTQPQHF; V: TRBV12-5; D: NA; J: TRBJ1-5; size: NA
DNA: TGCGCCAGCAGCTGGGACGGTTATAGCAATCAGCCCCAGCATTTT; CDR3: CASSWDGYSNQPQHF; V: TRBV5-1; D: NA; J: TRBJ1-5; size: NA
DNA: TGTGCCTGGACCTTAACCAGGGGCTCTGGGGCCAACGTCCTGACTTTC; CDR3: CAWTLTRGSGANVLTF; V: TRBV30; D: NA; J: TRBJ2-6; size: NA
DNA: TGTGCCAGCACCCGGGAGGGCAGGGGGCTTAATGGCTACACCTTC; CDR3: CASTREGRGLNGYTF; V: TRBV19; D: TRBD1; J: TRBJ1-2; size: NA
DNA: TGTGCCAGCAGCCAAGATCTTAATTTTGAAGGTTTAATCCGGAGCTCTGGAAACACCATATATTTT; CDR3: CASSQDLNFEGLIRSSGNTIYF; V: TRBV4-2; D: NA; J: TRBJ1-3; size: NA
DNA: TGTGCCAGCAGCTTGACAGGGACCACTGAAGCTTTCTTT; CDR3: CASSLTGTTEAFF; V: TRBV5-6; D: NA; J: TRBJ1-1; size: once
DNA: TGTGCCAGCAGTTACGGTCAGGGGGTTGGCCAGCCCCAGCATTTT; CDR3: CASSYGQGVGQPQHF; V: TRBV6-5; D: TRBD1; J: TRBJ1-5; size: NA
DNA: TGTGCCAGTAGTATGGGTCAGGAGTTCACTGAAGCTTTCTTT; CDR3: CASSMGQEFTEAFF; V: TRBV19; D: NA; J: TRBJ1-1; size: NA
DNA: TGTGCCAGTAGTATAGTGTCTGGAAATCAGCCCCAGCATTTT; CDR3: CASSIVSGNQPQHF; V: TRBV19; D: NA; J: TRBJ1-5; size: NA
DNA: TGCGCCAGCAGCCACTCGGGGTTGGATTATGGCTACACCTTC; CDR3: CASSHSGLDYGYTF; V: TRBV4-3; D: NA; J: TRBJ1-2; size: NA
DNA: TGTGCCAGTAGTCTCGGCTATGAGGGCACTGAAGCTTTCTTT; CDR3: CASSLGYEGTEAFF; V: TRBV19; D: NA; J: TRBJ1-1; size: NA
DNA: TGTGCCAGCAGCCACGACCGGTCGCAATATATACCTTTCTTT; CDR3: CASSHDRSQYIPFF; V: TRBV5-5; D: NA; J: TRBJ1-1; size: NA
DNA: TGTGCCAGTAGTCTCGGGACGCCCTATGGCTACACCTTC; CDR3: CASSLGTPYGYTF; V: TRBV19; D: NA; J: TRBJ1-2; size: NA
DNA: TGTGCCAGCAGCCAGGGGGGACAGGGGACCGAAGCTTTCTTT; CDR3: CASSQGGQGTEAFF; V: TRBV4-2; D: TRBD1; J: TRBJ1-1; size: NA
DNA: TGTGCCAGCACCCCTGAACAAGGGTACACTGAAGCTTTCTTT; CDR3: CASTPEQGYTEAFF; V: TRBV2; D: NA; J: TRBJ1-1; size: few
DNA: TGTGCCAGTACCGAAACAGGGGTCCCCGGGGAGACCCAGTACTTC; CDR3: CASTETGVPGETQYF; V: TRBV19; D: TRBD1; J: TRBJ2-5; size: NA
DNA: TGTGCCAGCAGCTTAGATAGGCTGCCTTCCGGTGAGCAGTTCTTC; CDR3: CASSLDRLPSGEQFF; V: TRBV7-2; D: NA; J: TRBJ2-1; size: NA
DNA: TGTGCCAGCAGTTCAGTTACAGGGGTCGATGAAAAACTGTTTTTT; CDR3: CASSSVTGVDEKLFF; V: TRBV27; D: TRBD1; J: TRBJ1-4; size: NA
DNA: TGTGCCAGCAGCCTAGAATTGAGAGCTAACTATGGCTACACCTTC; CDR3: CASSLELRANYGYTF; V: TRBV5-5; D: NA; J: TRBJ1-2; size: NA
DNA: TGTGCCAGCAGCTCAGGGGGTAACGCGGACACTGAAGCTTTCTTT; CDR3: CASSSGGNADTEAFF; V: TRBV5-8; D: TRBD1; J: TRBJ1-1; size: NA
DNA: TGTGCCTGGAGCCCCATAGTGTGGGCGGGCAATCAGCCCCAGCATTTT; CDR3: CAWSPIVWAGNQPQHF; V: TRBV30; D: NA; J: TRBJ1-5; size: NA
DNA: TGCGCCAGCACACCAGGTACCTCTGGAAACACCATATATTTT; CDR3: CASTPGTSGNTIYF; V: TRBV10-2; D: NA; J: TRBJ1-3; size: NA
DNA: TGTGCCAGCAGCCGGAGAACAGGGATTAGGACTGAAGCTTTCTTT; CDR3: CASSRRTGIRTEAFF; V: TRBV5-4; D: NA; J: TRBJ1-1; size: NA
DNA: TGTGCCAGCAGTGAAGTGATCAGTGGTAACTATGGCTACACCTTC; CDR3: CASSEVISGNYGYTF; V: TRBV6-1; D: NA; J: TRBJ1-2; size: NA
DNA: TGTGCCAGTAGTATTACCGCAAACAATCAGCCCCAGCATTTT; CDR3: CASSITANNQPQHF; V: TRBV19; D: NA; J: TRBJ1-5; size: NA
DNA: TGTGCCAGCAGCCCCGGGTTGTACCAAGAGACCCAGTACTTC; CDR3: CASSPGLYQETQYF; V: TRBV28; D: NA; J: TRBJ2-5; size: NA
DNA: TGTGCCAGCAGCTTAAGGAGGTTGAGCTCCTACAATGAGCAGTTCTTC; CDR3: CASSLRRLSSYNEQFF; V: TRBV11-1; D: NA; J: TRBJ2-1; size: NA
DNA: TGCGCCAGCAGCTTGGGCAGCGGGGGGCCTCGCAATGAGCAGTTCTTC; CDR3: CASSLGSGGPRNEQFF; V: TRBV5-1; D: TRBD2; J: TRBJ2-1; size: once
DNA: TGTGCCAGCAGCTTAGAAACAGGGGATCCTCTAATTCGTGAGCAGTTCTTC; CDR3: CASSLETGDPLIREQFF; V: TRBV7-2; D: TRBD1; J: TRBJ2-1; size: NA
DNA: TGTGCCAGCAGCTTAACGGGAGCCCGAGCTAACTATGGCTACACCTTC; CDR3: CASSLTGARANYGYTF; V: TRBV7-3; D: NA; J: TRBJ1-2; size: NA
DNA: TGTGCCAGTACCTTCTACATGGATAGCAATCAGCCCCAGCATTTT; CDR3: CASTFYMDSNQPQHF; V: TRBV19; D: NA; J: TRBJ1-5; size: once
DNA: TGTGCCAGCAGTTACACTAGCGGGGGGGCCTACAATGAGCAGTTCTTC; CDR3: CASSYTSGGAYNEQFF; V: TRBV6-5; D: TRBD2; J: TRBJ2-1; size: NA
DNA: TGTGCCAGCAGCTTAACACTAGGGGGGCGAAACACTGAAGCTTTCTTT; CDR3: CASSLTLGGRNTEAFF; V: TRBV11-3; D: NA; J: TRBJ1-1; size: NA
DNA: TGTGCCAGCAGTTTAAGTGGGGGCCCTAATGAAAAACTGTTTTTT; CDR3: CASSLSGGPNEKLFF; V: TRBV28; D: NA; J: TRBJ1-4; size: NA
DNA: TGTGCCAGCAGTCCCCGCGGGACCGATAGCAATCAGCCCCAGCATTTT; CDR3: CASSPRGTDSNQPQHF; V: TRBV25-1; D: NA; J: TRBJ1-5; size: NA
DNA: TGTGCCAGCAGTTATTCCGGGACATCGGACGAAAAACTGTTTTTT; CDR3: CASSYSGTSDEKLFF; V: TRBV6-5; D: NA; J: TRBJ1-4; size: NA
DNA: TGTGCCAGCAGTTGGACAGCTGGATCCTACGAGCAGTACTTC; CDR3: CASSWTAGSYEQYF; V: TRBV27; D: NA; J: TRBJ2-7; size: NA
DNA: TGTGCCACCGCGCAGGGGGCCAGGGAAAAACTGTTTTTT; CDR3: CATAQGAREKLFF; V: TRBV10-3; D: TRBD1; J: TRBJ1-4; size: NA
DNA: TGTGCCAGCAGTAGAATGCAGCTGAACACTGAAGCTTTCTTT; CDR3: CASSRMQLNTEAFF; V: TRBV27; D: NA; J: TRBJ1-1; size: once
DNA: TGTGCCACCAGTGATTTACAGGCGAACACCGGGGAGCTGTTTTTT; CDR3: CATSDLQANTGELFF; V: TRBV24-1; D: NA; J: TRBJ2-2; size: NA